The sequence of this TCR beta chain was determined in a study of blood T cell repertoires in COVID-19 (dated by TCRdb to 2019 to 2021). For the study in its entirety: Samples from collaborators originated in the United States, Italy and Spain and spanned both the acute and convalescent phases of COVID-19. The material from the prospective study consisted of cDNA or gDNA derived from T cells, B-cell-depleted T cells, or PBMCs. The dataset comprised deeply sampled blood TCRbeta repertoires from subjects exposed to, actively infected with, or recovered from COVID-19. The repertoires were released in a freely available public database meant as a resource for research on the immune response to SARS-CoV-2. The samples were drawn from two sources: the first 160 participants of the ongoing ImmuneRACE study, and some 1,300 subjects contributed by 6 global collaborators. A de-identified subject ID, COVID-19 status, age in years and sex were almost always included in the sample metadata. Where available, HLA class I and class II types were taken from metadata supplied by the sample provider and were not determined by assay-based typing. Overall study results and their limits: How much clinical and demographic metadata was included differed by source and by participant, and the metadata was provided uncurated.

Each collaborating institution followed its own protocols to collect whole blood in K2EDTA tubes. Collaborator samples were shipped for TCRbeta analysis as frozen whole blood, isolated PBMCs, or DNA extracted from either sample type. The immunoSEQ Assay, a bias-controlled multiplex PCR, was used to amplify TCRbeta CDR3 regions from genomic DNA. Regarding the original processing steps: Nucleated cell counts per sample were estimated from amplification of reference gene primers within the assay. To quantify the absolute abundance of each unique TCRbeta CDR3 rearrangement, sequence reads were collapsed and filtered. Productive Simpson clonality was computed per sample as the square root of Simpson's diversity index over productive rearrangements. TCRdb holds this immuneACCESS table with in-frame rearrangements only. Some clones are missing; in checked studies, unresolved V genes explain under half, and the rest has no known cause. D and trimming come from the DNA, and the V and J calls and clone size come from that table. The sample table lists 70,000 or so clones, more than 90% of them with a count of one. The ten top clones hold about 9% of the sample.

The junction carries 12 bases between V and J, which are trimmed by 2 bases and 5 bases respectively. Taken from cysteine to phenylalanine, the CDR3 has 14 residues. Of the read, only the CDR3 DNA is kept; its 42 bases are in frame from base 1. For CDR1 and CDR2, the germline V gene lists MNHEY and SVGAGI. In regard to this clone: Its antigen specificity is not known. Per-base qualities were not stored, and no clone one base away is much larger.

The rearrangement combines TRBV6-5 with TRBJ2-5; TRBD2 is a weak D gene call, 6 bases matching. Sequenced input: peripheral blood. This clonotype originated in a human donor in a cohort sampled during active COVID-19. The CDR3 loop reads CASSYNPGRETQYF. The DNA sequence follows: TGTGCCAGCAGTTACAACCCTGGGAGGGAGACCCAGTACTTC.